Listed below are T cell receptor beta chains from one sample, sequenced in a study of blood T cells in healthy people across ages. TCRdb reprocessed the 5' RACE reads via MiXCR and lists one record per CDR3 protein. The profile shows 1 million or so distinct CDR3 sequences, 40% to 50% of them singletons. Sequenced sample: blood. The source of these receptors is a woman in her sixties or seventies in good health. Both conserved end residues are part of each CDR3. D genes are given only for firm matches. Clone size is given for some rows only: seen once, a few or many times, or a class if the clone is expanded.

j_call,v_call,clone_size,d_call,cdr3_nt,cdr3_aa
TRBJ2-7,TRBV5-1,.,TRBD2,TGCGCCAGCAGCTCAAGCCCGGGACTAGCGGGAGACGAGCAGTACTTC,CASSSSPGLAGDEQYF
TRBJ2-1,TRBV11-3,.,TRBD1,TGTGCCAGCAGCTCCGCGGGACAGGGGAAAGAGACCCAGTTCTTC,CASSSAGQGKETQFF
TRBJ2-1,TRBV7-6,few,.,TGTGCCAGCAGCTTAGAAGTTGTTAGCTCCTACAATGAGCAGTTCTTC,CASSLEVVSSYNEQFF
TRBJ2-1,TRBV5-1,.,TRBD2,TGCGCCAGCAGCGCGGCGGGAGCTCGGAATGAGCAGTTCTTC,CASSAAGARNEQFF
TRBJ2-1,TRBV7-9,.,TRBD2,TGTGCCAGCAGCTTAGGACGCGGGAGTAGTGAGCAGTTCTTC,CASSLGRGSSEQFF
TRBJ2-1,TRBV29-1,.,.,TGCAGCGGGGGGACCAATGAGCAGTTCTTC,CSGGTNEQFF
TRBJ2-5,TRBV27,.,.,TGTGCCAGCAGTGGGCCTTCACAAGAGACCCAGTACTTC,CASSGPSQETQYF
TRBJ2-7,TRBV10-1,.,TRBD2,TGCGCCAGCAGTGATGGCGGGAGATCCTACGAGCAGTACTTC,CASSDGGRSYEQYF
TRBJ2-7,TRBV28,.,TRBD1,TGTGCCAGCAGGCCGGGACAGGGGGCGAGACGTGACAATCCCTACGAGCAGTACTTC,CASRPGQGARRDNPYEQYF
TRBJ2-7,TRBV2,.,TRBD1,TGTGCCAGCAGTGCGGGACAGAGCTCCTACGAGCAGTACTTC,CASSAGQSSYEQYF
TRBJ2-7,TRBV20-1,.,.,TGCAGTGCTAGAGTGACGACGCGGGAGCAGTACTTC,CSARVTTREQYF
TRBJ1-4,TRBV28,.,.,TGTGCCAGCAGTCCCCAGAGGGGTGGGAATGAAAAACTGTTTTTT,CASSPQRGGNEKLFF
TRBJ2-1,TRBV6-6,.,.,TGTGCCAGCAGACGCGAGGTTTTCAATGAGCAGTTCTTC,CASRREVFNEQFF
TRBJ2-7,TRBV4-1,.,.,TGCGCCAGCAGCTTACGTCAGTTTGCCTACGAGCAGTACTTC,CASSLRQFAYEQYF
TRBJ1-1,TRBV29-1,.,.,TGCAGCGTTGTCGGGGGGCTGAACACTGAAGCTTTCTTT,CSVVGGLNTEAFF
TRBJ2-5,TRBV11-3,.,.,TGTGCCAGCAGCTTGTACAGCCGCGAGACCCAGTACTTC,CASSLYSRETQYF
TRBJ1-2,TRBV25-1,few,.,TGTGCCAGCAGTGTCAGTCTCTATGGCTACACCTTC,CASSVSLYGYTF
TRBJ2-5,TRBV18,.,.,TGTGCCAGCTCACCGTCAGAAATCGAGACCCAGTACTTC,CASSPSEIETQYF
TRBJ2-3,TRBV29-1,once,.,TGCAGCGGGAGCCTAACCCCCACAGATACGCAGTATTTT,CSGSLTPTDTQYF
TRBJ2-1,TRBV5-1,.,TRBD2,TGCGCCAGCAGCACCGCGGGAGGGCCTTATTACAATGAGCAGTTCTTC,CASSTAGGPYYNEQFF
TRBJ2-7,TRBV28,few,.,TGTGCCAGCAGTTTAAGTTCCGCCTCCTACGAGCAGTACTTC,CASSLSSASYEQYF
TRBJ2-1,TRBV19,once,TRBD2,TGTGCCAGTAGCCCCGGGACTAGCGGATTTGAGCAGTTCTTC,CASSPGTSGFEQFF
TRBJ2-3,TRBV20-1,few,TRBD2,TGCAGTGCTAGAGTTCGCGGGAGGGCCGCAGATACGCAGTATTTT,CSARVRGRAADTQYF
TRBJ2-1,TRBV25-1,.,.,TGTGCCAGCAGTGAATGGGGGGGGACAGGCTCCTACAATGAGCAGTTCTTC,CASSEWGGTGSYNEQFF
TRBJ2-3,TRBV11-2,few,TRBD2,TGTGCCAGCAGCTTCCAGCGGGAGTTGGGTACGCAGTATTTT,CASSFQRELGTQYF
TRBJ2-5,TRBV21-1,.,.,TGTGCCAGCAGCAAAGCCGATCTCCGGGACAGGCCCTGGGAGACCCAGTACTTC,CASSKADLRDRPWETQYF
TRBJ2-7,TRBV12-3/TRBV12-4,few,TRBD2,TGTGCCAGCACCTTCCAGGCCGGGACTAGCGCCCAGGTGCAGTACTTC,CASTFQAGTSAQVQYF
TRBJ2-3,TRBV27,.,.,TGTGCCAGCAGGGGGTGGGATACGCAGTATTTT,CASRGWDTQYF
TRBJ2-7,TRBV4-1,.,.,TGCGCCAGCAGCCCGTGGGGGAACCGACAGACTGACACCTACGAGCAGTACTTC,CASSPWGNRQTDTYEQYF
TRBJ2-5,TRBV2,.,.,TGTGCCAGCAGTGATGGGCCTCAAGGGACCCAGTACTTC,CASSDGPQGTQYF
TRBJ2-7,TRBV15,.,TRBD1,TGTGCCACCAGCTGGGACAGAGGCGAGCAGTACTTC,CATSWDRGEQYF
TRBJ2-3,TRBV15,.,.,TGTGCCACCAGCAGAGGAGGGGGAGGGTGGGTGAGAGATACGCAGTATTTT,CATSRGGGGWVRDTQYF
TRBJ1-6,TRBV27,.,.,TGTGCCAGCATGGGACCCAGTAACAGTAATTCACCCCTCCACTTT,CASMGPSNSNSPLHF
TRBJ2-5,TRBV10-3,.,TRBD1,TGTGCCACCGGACAGGGGATTCGGGAGACCCAGTACTTC,CATGQGIRETQYF
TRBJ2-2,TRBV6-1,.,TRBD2,TGTGCCAGCAGCGACCCTAGCGGGAGGTGGACCGGGGAGCTGTTTTTT,CASSDPSGRWTGELFF
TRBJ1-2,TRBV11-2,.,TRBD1,TGTGCCAGCAGCACCGGGACAGGGGGCGCCGGCTATGGCTACACCTTC,CASSTGTGGAGYGYTF
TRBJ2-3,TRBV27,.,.,TGTGCCAGCAGTATCCGACAGGGTAGAGGGGGGCCCCCAGATACGCAGTATTTT,CASSIRQGRGGPPDTQYF
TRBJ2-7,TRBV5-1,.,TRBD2,TGCGCCAGCAGCTTGGGACTAGCGGGAGCTATCTACAATGAGCAGTACTTC,CASSLGLAGAIYNEQYF
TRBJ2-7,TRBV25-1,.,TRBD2,TGTGCCAGCAGTGAAGGACTAGCGGGAAAGCAGTACTTC,CASSEGLAGKQYF
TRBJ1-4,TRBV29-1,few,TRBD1,TGCAGCGTTGAGGACAGGGGGAACGAATGGGGTGAAAAACTGTTTTTT,CSVEDRGNEWGEKLFF
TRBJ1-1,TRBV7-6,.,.,TGTGCCAGCAGCTTAAGTCAGGGGAACACTGAAGCTTTCTTT,CASSLSQGNTEAFF
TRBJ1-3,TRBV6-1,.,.,TGTGCCAGCAGTGAATGGCCCTCTGGAAACACCATATATTTT,CASSEWPSGNTIYF
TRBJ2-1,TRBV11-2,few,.,TGTGCCAGCAGCTTAGTAGGGGGAGACAATGAGCAGTTCTTC,CASSLVGGDNEQFF
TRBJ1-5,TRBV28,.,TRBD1,TGTGCCAGCAGGATACAGGGGGTTGGCAATCAGCCCCAGCATTTT,CASRIQGVGNQPQHF
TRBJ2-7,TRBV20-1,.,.,TGCAGTGCTAGGGTTAGGAGTCAGGCCTACAATGAGCAGTACTTC,CSARVRSQAYNEQYF
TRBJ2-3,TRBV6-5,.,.,TGTGCCAGCAGTGACTCGACAGAGAGAACGCAGTATTTT,CASSDSTERTQYF
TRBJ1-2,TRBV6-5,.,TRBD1,TGTGCCAGCAGTTATGACAGGGATGGCTACACCTTC,CASSYDRDGYTF
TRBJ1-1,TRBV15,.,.,TGTGCCACCAGCAGTTCCGGGACACCCAACACTGAAGCTTTCTTT,CATSSSGTPNTEAFF